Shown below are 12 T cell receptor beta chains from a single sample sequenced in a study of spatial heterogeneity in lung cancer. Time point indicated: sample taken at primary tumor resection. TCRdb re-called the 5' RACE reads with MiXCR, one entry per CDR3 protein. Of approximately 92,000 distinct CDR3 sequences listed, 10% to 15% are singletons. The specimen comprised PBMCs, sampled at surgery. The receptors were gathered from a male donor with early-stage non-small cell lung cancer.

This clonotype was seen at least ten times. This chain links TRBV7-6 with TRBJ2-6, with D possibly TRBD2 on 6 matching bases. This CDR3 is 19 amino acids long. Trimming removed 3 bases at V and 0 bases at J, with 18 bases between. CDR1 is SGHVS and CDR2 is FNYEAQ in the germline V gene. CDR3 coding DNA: TGTGCCAGCAGCTTGCGGGATGTAGGGCATGGCTCTGGGGCCAACGTCCTGACTTTC. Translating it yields CASSLRDVGHGSGANVLTF.

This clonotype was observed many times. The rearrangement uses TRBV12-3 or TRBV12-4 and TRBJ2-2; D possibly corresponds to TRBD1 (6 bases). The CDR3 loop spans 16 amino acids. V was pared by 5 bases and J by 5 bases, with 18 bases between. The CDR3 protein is CASSPGATRETGELFF. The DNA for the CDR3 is TGTGCCAGCAGTCCAGGGGCCACCAGGGAGACCGGGGAGCTGTTTTTT.

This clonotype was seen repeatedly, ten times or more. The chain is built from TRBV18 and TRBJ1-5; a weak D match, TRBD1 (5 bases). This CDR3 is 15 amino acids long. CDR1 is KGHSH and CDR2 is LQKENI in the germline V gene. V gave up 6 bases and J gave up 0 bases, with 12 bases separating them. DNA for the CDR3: TGTGCCAGCTCCCCAGGGACCTCTAGCAATCAGCCCCAGCATTTT. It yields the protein CASSPGTSSNQPQHF. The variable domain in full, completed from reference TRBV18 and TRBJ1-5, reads NAGVMQNPRHLVRRRGQEARLRCSPMKGHSHVYWYRQLPEEGLKFMVYLQKENIIDESGMPKERFSAEFPKEGPSILRIQQVVRGDSAAYFCASSPGTSSNQPQHFGDGTRLSIL.

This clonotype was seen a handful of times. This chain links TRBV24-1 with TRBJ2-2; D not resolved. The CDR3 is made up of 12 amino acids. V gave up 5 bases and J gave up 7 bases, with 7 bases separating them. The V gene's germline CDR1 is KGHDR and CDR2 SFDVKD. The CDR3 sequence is CATSGDGGELFF. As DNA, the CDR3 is TGTGCCACCAGTGGGGATGGCGGGGAGCTGTTTTTT.

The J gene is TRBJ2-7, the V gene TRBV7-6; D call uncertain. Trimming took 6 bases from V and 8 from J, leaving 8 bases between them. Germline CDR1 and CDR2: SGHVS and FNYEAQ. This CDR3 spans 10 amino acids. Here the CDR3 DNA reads TGTGCCAGCAGACCTCGACAGCAGTACTTC. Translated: CASRPRQQYF.

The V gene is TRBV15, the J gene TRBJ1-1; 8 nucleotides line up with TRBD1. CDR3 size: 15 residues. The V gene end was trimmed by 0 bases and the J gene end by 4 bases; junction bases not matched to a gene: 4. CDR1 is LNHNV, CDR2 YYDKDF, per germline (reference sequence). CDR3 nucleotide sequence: TGTGCCACCAGCAGAGAGCCACAGGGGGGCACTGAAGCTTTCTTT. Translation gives CATSREPQGGTEAFF.

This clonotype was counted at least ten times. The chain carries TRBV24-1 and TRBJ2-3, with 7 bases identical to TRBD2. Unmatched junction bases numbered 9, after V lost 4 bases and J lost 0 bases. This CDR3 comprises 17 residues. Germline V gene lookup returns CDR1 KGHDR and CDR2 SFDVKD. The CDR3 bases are TGTGCCACCAGTGACCGCTTCAGCGGGGTTAGCACAGATACGCAGTATTTT. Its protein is CATSDRFSGVSTDTQYF.

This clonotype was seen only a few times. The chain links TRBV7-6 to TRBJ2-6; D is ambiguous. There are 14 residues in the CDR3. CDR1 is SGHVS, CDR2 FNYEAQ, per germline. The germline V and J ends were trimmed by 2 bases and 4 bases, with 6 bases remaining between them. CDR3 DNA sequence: TGTGCCAGCAGCTTATCGAACGGGGCCAACGTCCTGACTTTC. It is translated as CASSLSNGANVLTF.

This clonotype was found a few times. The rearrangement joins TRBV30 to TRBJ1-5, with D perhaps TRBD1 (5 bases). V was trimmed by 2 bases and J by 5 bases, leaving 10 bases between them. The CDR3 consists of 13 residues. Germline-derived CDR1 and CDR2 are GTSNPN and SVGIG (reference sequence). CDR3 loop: CAWSPQGDQPQHF. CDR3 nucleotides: TGTGCCTGGAGTCCTCAAGGGGATCAGCCCCAGCATTTT. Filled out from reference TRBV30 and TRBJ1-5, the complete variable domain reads SQTIHQWPATLVQPVGSPLSLECTVEGTSNPNLYWYRQAAGRGLQLLFYSVGIGQISSEVPQNLSASRPQDRQFILSSKKLLLSDSGFYLCAWSPQGDQPQHFGDGTRLSIL.

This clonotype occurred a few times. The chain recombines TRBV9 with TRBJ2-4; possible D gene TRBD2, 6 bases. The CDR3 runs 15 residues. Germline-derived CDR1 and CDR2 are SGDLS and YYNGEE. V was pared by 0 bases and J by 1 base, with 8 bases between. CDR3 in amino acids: CASSVGGGAKNIQYF. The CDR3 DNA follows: TGTGCCAGCAGCGTAGGAGGAGGGGCCAAAAACATTCAGTACTTC. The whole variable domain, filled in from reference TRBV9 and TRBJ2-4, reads DSGVTQTPKHLITATGQRVTLRCSPRSGDLSVYWYQQSLDQGLQFLIQYYNGEERAKGNILERFSAQQFPDLHSELNLSSLELGDSALYFCASSVGGGAKNIQYFGAGTRLSVL.

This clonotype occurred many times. The CDR3 sequence: CAMEFGTGWGNQPQHF. CDR3 DNA sequence: TGTGCTATGGAGTTTGGCACAGGGTGGGGCAATCAGCCCCAGCATTTT. The chain links TRBV30 to TRBJ1-5, with D possibly TRBD1 on 6 matching bases. Per germline, CDR1 GTSNPN and CDR2 SVGIG (reference sequence). There are 16 residues in the CDR3. Combining the CDR3 with reference TRBV30 and TRBJ1-5 gives the whole variable domain SQTIHQWPATLVQPVGSPLSLECTVEGTSNPNLYWYRQAAGRGLQLLFYSVGIGQISSEVPQNLSASRPQDRQFILSSKKLLLSDSGFYLCAMEFGTGWGNQPQHFGDGTRLSIL.

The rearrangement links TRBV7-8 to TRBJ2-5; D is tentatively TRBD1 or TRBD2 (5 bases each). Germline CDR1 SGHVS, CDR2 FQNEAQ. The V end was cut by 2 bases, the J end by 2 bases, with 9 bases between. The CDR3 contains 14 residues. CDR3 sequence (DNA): TGTGCCAGCAGCTTACTGGGGGTTCAAGAGACCCAGTACTTC. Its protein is CASSLLGVQETQYF.